This T cell receptor (beta chain) was recorded in a study of blood T cell repertoires in COVID-19. About this clone: The junction and the germline gene differ at one end; a read error may be behind it.

In germline, CDR1 is LNHDA, CDR2 SQIVND (reference sequence). The CDR3 is 15 residues long. Profiled with immunoSEQ multiplex PCR; TCRdb holds only in-frame clones, not every one. Among approximately 250,000 clones listed, 84% were seen once. The sample was peripheral blood. J is TRBJ1-2 and V is TRBV19; weak D call: TRBD1 (6 bases). The clonotype comes from a woman in her thirties or forties who had recovered from COVID-19. The chain's CDR3 is CASSIGGQRNYGYAF. CDR3 bases: TGTGCCAGTAGTATCGGGGGGCAGCGAAACTATGGCTACGCCTTC.